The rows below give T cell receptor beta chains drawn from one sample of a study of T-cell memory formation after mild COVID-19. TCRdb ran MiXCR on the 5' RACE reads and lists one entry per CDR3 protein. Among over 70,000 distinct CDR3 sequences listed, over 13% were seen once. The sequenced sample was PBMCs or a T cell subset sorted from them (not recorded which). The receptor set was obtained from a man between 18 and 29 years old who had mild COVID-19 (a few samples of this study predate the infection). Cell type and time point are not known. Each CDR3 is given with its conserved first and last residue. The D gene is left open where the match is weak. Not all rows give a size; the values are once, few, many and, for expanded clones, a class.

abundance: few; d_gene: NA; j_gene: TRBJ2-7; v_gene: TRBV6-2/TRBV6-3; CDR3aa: CASSLDNYEQYF; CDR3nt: TGTGCCAGCAGTCTGGACAATTACGAGCAGTACTTC
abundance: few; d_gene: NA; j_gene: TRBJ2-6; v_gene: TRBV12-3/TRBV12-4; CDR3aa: CASITSDSSSGANVLTF; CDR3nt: TGTGCCAGCATCACTTCGGACAGTTCCTCTGGGGCCAACGTCCTGACTTTC
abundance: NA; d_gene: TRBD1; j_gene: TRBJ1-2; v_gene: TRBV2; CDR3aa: CASSEARTGVRPGYTF; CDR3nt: TGTGCCAGCAGTGAAGCCCGGACAGGGGTCCGGCCTGGCTACACCTTC
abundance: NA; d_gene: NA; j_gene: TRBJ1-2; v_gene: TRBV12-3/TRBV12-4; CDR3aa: CASSLEGPVNGYTF; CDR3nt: TGTGCCAGCAGCCTCGAGGGCCCCGTCAATGGCTACACCTTC
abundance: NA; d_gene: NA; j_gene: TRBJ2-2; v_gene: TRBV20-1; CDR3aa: CSARFDTNTGELFF; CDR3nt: TGCAGTGCTAGGTTTGACACGAACACCGGGGAGCTGTTTTTT
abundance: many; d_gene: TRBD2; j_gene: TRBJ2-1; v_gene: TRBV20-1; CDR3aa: CSARTGAPSGDGTEQFF; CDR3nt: TGCAGTGCTAGAACTGGGGCACCTAGCGGGGATGGAACGGAGCAGTTCTTC
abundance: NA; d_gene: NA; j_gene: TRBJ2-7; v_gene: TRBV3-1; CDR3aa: CASSQGGRLGPSYEQYF; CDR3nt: TGTGCCAGCAGCCAAGGGGGCAGACTAGGGCCCTCCTACGAGCAGTACTTC
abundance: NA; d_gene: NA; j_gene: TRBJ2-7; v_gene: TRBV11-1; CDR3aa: CASSLSNLYEQYF; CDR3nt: TGTGCCAGCAGCTTATCAAACCTCTACGAGCAGTACTTC
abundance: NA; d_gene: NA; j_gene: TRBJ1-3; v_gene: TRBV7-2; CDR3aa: CASSPDRMGNTIYF; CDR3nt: TGTGCCAGCAGCCCTGATAGGATGGGAAACACCATATATTTT
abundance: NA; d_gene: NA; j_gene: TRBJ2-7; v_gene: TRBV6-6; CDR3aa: CASGPRGLEQYF; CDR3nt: TGTGCCAGCGGGCCCCGAGGGCTCGAGCAGTACTTC
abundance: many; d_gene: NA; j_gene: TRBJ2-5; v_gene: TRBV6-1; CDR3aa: CASSEFIRGETQYF; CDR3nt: TGTGCCAGCAGTGAATTTATCCGGGGAGAGACCCAGTACTTC
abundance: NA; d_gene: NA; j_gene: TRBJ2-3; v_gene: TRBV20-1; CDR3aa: CSANPRDTQYF; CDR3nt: TGCAGTGCCAACCCAAGGGATACGCAGTATTTT
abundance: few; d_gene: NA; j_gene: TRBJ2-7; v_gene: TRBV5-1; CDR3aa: CASSFRGSSYEQYF; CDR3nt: TGCGCCAGCAGCTTCAGGGGTAGTTCCTACGAGCAGTACTTC
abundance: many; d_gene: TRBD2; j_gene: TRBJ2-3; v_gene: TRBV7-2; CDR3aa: CASSLETSGDTQYF; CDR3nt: TGTGCCAGCAGCTTAGAGACTAGCGGAGATACGCAGTATTTT
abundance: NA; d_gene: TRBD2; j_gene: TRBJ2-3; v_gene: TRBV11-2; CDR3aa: CASSSSGGTWGPTDTQYF; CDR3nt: TGTGCCAGCAGTTCTAGCGGGGGGACCTGGGGCCCCACAGATACGCAGTATTTT
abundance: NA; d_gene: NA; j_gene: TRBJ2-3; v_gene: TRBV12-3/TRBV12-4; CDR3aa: CASFRGSIPDTQYF; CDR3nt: TGTGCCAGCTTCCGGGGCAGTATTCCAGATACGCAGTATTTT
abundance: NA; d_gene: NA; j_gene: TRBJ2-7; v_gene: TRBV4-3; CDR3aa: CASSQEPMGILREQYF; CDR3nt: TGCGCCAGCAGCCAAGAGCCGATGGGGATCCTGCGAGAGCAGTACTTC
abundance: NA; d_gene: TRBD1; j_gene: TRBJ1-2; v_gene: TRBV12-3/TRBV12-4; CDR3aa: CASNRGTDEGYTF; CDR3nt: TGTGCCAGCAATCGAGGGACAGACGAGGGCTACACCTTC
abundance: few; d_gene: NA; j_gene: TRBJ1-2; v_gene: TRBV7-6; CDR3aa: CASSPPGNYGYTF; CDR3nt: TGTGCCAGCAGCCCCCCCGGCAACTATGGCTACACCTTC
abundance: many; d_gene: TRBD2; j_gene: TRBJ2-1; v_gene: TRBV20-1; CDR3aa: CSADASGGASEQFF; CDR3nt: TGCAGTGCTGACGCTAGCGGGGGGGCGTCTGAGCAGTTCTTC
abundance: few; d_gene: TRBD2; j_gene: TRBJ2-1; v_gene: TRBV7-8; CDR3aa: CASRITGGSSYNEQFF; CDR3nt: TGTGCCAGCAGAATAACGGGGGGGAGCTCCTACAATGAGCAGTTCTTC
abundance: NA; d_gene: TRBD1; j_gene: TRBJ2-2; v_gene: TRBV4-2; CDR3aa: CASSQIVHRGTNTGELFF; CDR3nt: TGTGCCAGCAGCCAAATCGTTCACAGGGGTACGAACACCGGGGAGCTGTTTTTT
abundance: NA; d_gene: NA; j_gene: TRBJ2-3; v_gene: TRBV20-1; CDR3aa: CSARESADTSTDTQYF; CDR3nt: TGCAGTGCTAGGGAGTCAGCGGATACTAGCACAGATACGCAGTATTTT
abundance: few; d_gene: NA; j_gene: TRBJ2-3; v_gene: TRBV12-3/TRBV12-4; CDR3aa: CASSLREVVADTQYF; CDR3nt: TGTGCCAGCAGTTTACGAGAGGTGGTTGCAGATACGCAGTATTTT
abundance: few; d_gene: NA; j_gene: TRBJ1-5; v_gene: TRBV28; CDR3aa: CASSLVDRLNQPQHF; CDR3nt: TGTGCCAGCAGTTTAGTCGACAGGCTCAATCAGCCCCAGCATTTT
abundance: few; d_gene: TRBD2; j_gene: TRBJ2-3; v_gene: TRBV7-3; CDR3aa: CASSSVTSGGTDTQYF; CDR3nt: TGTGCCAGCAGCTCCGTGACTAGCGGGGGCACAGATACGCAGTATTTT
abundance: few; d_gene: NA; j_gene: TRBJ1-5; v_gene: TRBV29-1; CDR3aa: CSVAQASNQPQHF; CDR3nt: TGCAGCGTCGCACAGGCGAGCAATCAGCCCCAGCATTTT
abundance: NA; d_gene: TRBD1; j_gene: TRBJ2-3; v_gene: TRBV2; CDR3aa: CASNRQGPDTQYF; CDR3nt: TGTGCCAGCAACAGACAGGGCCCAGATACGCAGTATTTT
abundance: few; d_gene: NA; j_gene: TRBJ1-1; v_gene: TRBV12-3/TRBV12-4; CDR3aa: CASSFGMVNTEAFF; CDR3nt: TGTGCCAGCAGTTTCGGGATGGTGAACACTGAAGCTTTCTTT
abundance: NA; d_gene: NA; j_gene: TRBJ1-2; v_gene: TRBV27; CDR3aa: CASSSPSAGSNYGYTF; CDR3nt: TGTGCCAGCAGCTCCCCTTCGGCGGGGTCGAACTATGGCTACACCTTC
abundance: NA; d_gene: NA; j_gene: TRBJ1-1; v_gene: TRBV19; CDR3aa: CASTRRTGMNTEAFF; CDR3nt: TGTGCCAGTACCCGAAGGACCGGCATGAACACTGAAGCTTTCTTT